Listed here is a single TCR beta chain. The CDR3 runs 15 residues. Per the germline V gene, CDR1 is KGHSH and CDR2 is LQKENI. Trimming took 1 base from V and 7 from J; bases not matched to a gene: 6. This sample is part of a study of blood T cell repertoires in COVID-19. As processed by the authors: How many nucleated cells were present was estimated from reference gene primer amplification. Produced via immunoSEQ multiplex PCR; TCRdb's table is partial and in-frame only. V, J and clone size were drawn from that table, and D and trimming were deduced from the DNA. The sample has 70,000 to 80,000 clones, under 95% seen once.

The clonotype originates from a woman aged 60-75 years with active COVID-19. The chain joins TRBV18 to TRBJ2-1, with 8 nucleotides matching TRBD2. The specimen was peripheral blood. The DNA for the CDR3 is TGTGCCAGCTCACCACTAAGCGGGAGCGGGAATGAGCAGTTCTTC. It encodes CASSPLSGSGNEQFF.